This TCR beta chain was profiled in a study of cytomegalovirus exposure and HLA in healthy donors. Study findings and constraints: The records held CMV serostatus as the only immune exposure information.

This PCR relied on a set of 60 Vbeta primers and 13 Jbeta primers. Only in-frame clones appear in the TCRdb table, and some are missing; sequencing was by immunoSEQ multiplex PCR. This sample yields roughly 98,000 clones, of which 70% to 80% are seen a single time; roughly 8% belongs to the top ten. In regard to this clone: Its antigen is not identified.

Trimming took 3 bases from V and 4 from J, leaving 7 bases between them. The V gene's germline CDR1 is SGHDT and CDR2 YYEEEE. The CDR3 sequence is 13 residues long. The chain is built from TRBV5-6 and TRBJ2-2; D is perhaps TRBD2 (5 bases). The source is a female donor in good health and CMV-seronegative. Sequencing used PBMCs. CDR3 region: CASSWAGTGELFF. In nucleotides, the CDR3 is TGTGCCAGCAGCTGGGCGGGCACCGGGGAGCTGTTTTTT.